This entry describes one TCR beta chain. The data belong to a study of control samples from healthy donors and cancer patients. Clones were read by immunoSEQ multiplex PCR, and TCRdb kept only the in-frame ones, dropping some. The sample lists about 140,000 clones, about 90% occurring once. The CDR3 runs to 19 residues. Germline V lookup: CDR1 SGHKS, CDR2 YYEKEE (reference sequence). With 5 bases clipped from V and 0 bases from J, the junction kept 12 bases outside the gene matches. The V gene is TRBV5-5, the J gene TRBJ2-1; 12 bases line up with TRBD2. This TCR was sampled from a man younger than 35 in good health. The specimen was blood. CDR3 coding DNA: TGTGCCAGCAGGAAGGGGTTCGGACTAGCGGGGAGCTCCTACAATGAGCAGTTCTTC. Its translation: CASRKGFGLAGSSYNEQFF.